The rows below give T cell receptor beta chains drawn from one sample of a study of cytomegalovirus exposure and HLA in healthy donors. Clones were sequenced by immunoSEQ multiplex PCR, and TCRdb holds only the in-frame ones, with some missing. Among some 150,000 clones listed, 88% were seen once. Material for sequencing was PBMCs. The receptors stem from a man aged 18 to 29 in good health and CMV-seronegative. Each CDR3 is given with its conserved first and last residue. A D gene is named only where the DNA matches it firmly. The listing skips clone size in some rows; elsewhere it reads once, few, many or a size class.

DNA: TGTGCCAGCACAGCGGGGTCCACCGGGGAGCTGTTTTTT
CDR3: CASTAGSTGELFF
size: -
J: TRBJ2-2
D: TRBD2
V: TRBV6-5

DNA: TGTGCCAGCACGACAGGGATGAACACTGAAGCTTTCTTT
CDR3: CASTTGMNTEAFF
size: -
J: TRBJ1-1
D: TRBD1
V: TRBV28

DNA: TGCGCCAGCAGCCAAGACGGGGTCTTGGGGATAGATACGCAGTATTTT
CDR3: CASSQDGVLGIDTQYF
size: -
J: TRBJ2-3
D: -
V: TRBV4-3

DNA: TGTGCCAGCAGCTGGGGGACTAGCGGGAGGTATGGAGATACGCAGTATTTT
CDR3: CASSWGTSGRYGDTQYF
size: -
J: TRBJ2-3
D: TRBD2
V: TRBV7-6

DNA: TGCGCCAGCAGCTACGGGACAACACAAGAGACCCAGTACTTC
CDR3: CASSYGTTQETQYF
size: -
J: TRBJ2-5
D: -
V: TRBV5-1

DNA: TGCAGCGTCCTTCCCGGGACAGGGATCAATCAGCCCCAGCATTTT
CDR3: CSVLPGTGINQPQHF
size: -
J: TRBJ1-5
D: TRBD1
V: TRBV29-1

DNA: TGTGCCAGGGAGCGTGCGGAGCCAACTAATGAAAAACTGTTTTTT
CDR3: CARERAEPTNEKLFF
size: -
J: TRBJ1-4
D: -
V: TRBV6-4

DNA: TGTGCCAGCGGGCCTTTGGGTCTCGAGCAGTACTTC
CDR3: CASGPLGLEQYF
size: -
J: TRBJ2-7
D: -
V: TRBV27

DNA: TGCAGCGTCCCCCGGGGGACGGACCTCTCGGGTGGCTACACCTTC
CDR3: CSVPRGTDLSGGYTF
size: -
J: TRBJ1-2
D: -
V: TRBV29-1

DNA: TGTGCCAGCAGTGGCGGACAGGGGTCCTTCGATGAGCAGTTCTTC
CDR3: CASSGGQGSFDEQFF
size: many
J: TRBJ2-1
D: TRBD1
V: TRBV6-4

DNA: TGTGCCAGCAGTTTTGGACAGATCAATCAGCCCCAGCATTTT
CDR3: CASSFGQINQPQHF
size: -
J: TRBJ1-5
D: -
V: TRBV28

DNA: TGTGCCAGCAGTTTATCGAGCCCAGCGGGAGGGAAGACTCAAGAGACCCAGTACTTC
CDR3: CASSLSSPAGGKTQETQYF
size: -
J: TRBJ2-5
D: TRBD2
V: TRBV27

DNA: TGTGCCAGCAATATAATGCAGGGAAACACCGGGGAGCTGTTTTTT
CDR3: CASNIMQGNTGELFF
size: -
J: TRBJ2-2
D: -
V: TRBV6-5

DNA: TGTGCCATCAGTGAGTCGGAGGCAAAAGAAGCTTTCTTT
CDR3: CAISESEAKEAFF
size: -
J: TRBJ1-1
D: -
V: TRBV10-3

DNA: TGTGCCAGCAGGGACAGCGAAACCAGTGGAAACACCATATATTTT
CDR3: CASRDSETSGNTIYF
size: -
J: TRBJ1-3
D: -
V: TRBV6-1

DNA: TGTGCCAGTAGGGACAGGGTAGAACAGCCCCAGCATTTT
CDR3: CASRDRVEQPQHF
size: few
J: TRBJ1-5
D: TRBD1
V: TRBV19

DNA: TGCGCCAGCAGACTCCGACAAGATTCTAGCACAGATACGCAGTATTTT
CDR3: CASRLRQDSSTDTQYF
size: -
J: TRBJ2-3
D: -
V: TRBV4-1

DNA: TGTGCCGGGGGAGTGGGACAGCCAGATAGTTCACCCCTCCACTTT
CDR3: CAGGVGQPDSSPLHF
size: -
J: TRBJ1-6
D: TRBD1
V: TRBV30

DNA: TGCGCCAGCAGCCAAGATCGCTCAGACAGGGGCCACAATGAGCAGTTCTTC
CDR3: CASSQDRSDRGHNEQFF
size: -
J: TRBJ2-1
D: TRBD1
V: TRBV4-1

DNA: TGTGCCAGCAGCTTAGGCACAGCTCCAATTTTTGAAGCTTTCTTT
CDR3: CASSLGTAPIFEAFF
size: -
J: TRBJ1-1
D: -
V: TRBV5-4

DNA: TGCAGCGTTCGGCTCAGGGGACAGGAAATAATGAACACTGAAGCTTTCTTT
CDR3: CSVRLRGQEIMNTEAFF
size: few
J: TRBJ1-1
D: TRBD1
V: TRBV29-1

DNA: TGTGCCAGCAGCGGCGACAGGGGCTATGGCTACACCTTC
CDR3: CASSGDRGYGYTF
size: -
J: TRBJ1-2
D: TRBD1
V: TRBV28

DNA: TGTGCCAGTAGTATAGGACGACAGGGGGCTTATGGCTACACCTTC
CDR3: CASSIGRQGAYGYTF
size: -
J: TRBJ1-2
D: TRBD1
V: TRBV19

DNA: TGTGCCAGCAGTTTCCTACTAGCGGATAGCTCCTACGAGCAGTACTTC
CDR3: CASSFLLADSSYEQYF
size: -
J: TRBJ2-7
D: TRBD2
V: TRBV28

DNA: TGTGCCAGCGCCAACAGGGGACTAGCGGGAATGAGGTCCTACAATGAGCAGTTCTTC
CDR3: CASANRGLAGMRSYNEQFF
size: -
J: TRBJ2-1
D: TRBD2
V: TRBV2

DNA: TGTGCCAGCAGTTGGACAGGGATCAATCAGCCCCAGCATTTT
CDR3: CASSWTGINQPQHF
size: -
J: TRBJ1-5
D: TRBD1
V: TRBV6-5

DNA: TGTGCCAGCAGCTTAGACGGTAGCCGCCTTTACGAGCAGTACTTC
CDR3: CASSLDGSRLYEQYF
size: -
J: TRBJ2-7
D: -
V: TRBV7-9

DNA: TGTGCCAGCAGCTTTTCTGGGACTAGCGCCAATGAGCAGTTCTTC
CDR3: CASSFSGTSANEQFF
size: once
J: TRBJ2-1
D: TRBD2
V: TRBV11-2

DNA: TGTGCCAGCTCTCCGGGGGGGCCCCACAATGAGCAGTTCTTC
CDR3: CASSPGGPHNEQFF
size: once
J: TRBJ2-1
D: TRBD2
V: TRBV27

DNA: TGTGCCAGTAGTACAGGGTCCCGCACAGATACGCAGTATTTT
CDR3: CASSTGSRTDTQYF
size: few
J: TRBJ2-3
D: -
V: TRBV19

DNA: TGTGCCAGGGGGGGGGCAGCCAGCACAGATACGCAGTATTTT
CDR3: CARGGAASTDTQYF
size: -
J: TRBJ2-3
D: -
V: TRBV6-4

DNA: TGTGCCAGCAGCAAGGGACTCAGATATGCTAGCACAGATACGCAGTATTTT
CDR3: CASSKGLRYASTDTQYF
size: -
J: TRBJ2-3
D: -
V: TRBV7-2

DNA: TGCGCCAGCAGCCAAGGGCTAGCGGGATCCACGGGGACCCAGTACTTC
CDR3: CASSQGLAGSTGTQYF
size: -
J: TRBJ2-5
D: TRBD2
V: TRBV4-3

DNA: TGTGCCAGCAGTAACGGACTAGCGGGGAAAGAGACCCAGTACTTC
CDR3: CASSNGLAGKETQYF
size: -
J: TRBJ2-5
D: TRBD2
V: TRBV2

DNA: TGTGCCATCAGCGGACAGGGAAATTACGAGCAGTACTTC
CDR3: CAISGQGNYEQYF
size: once
J: TRBJ2-7
D: TRBD1
V: TRBV10-3

DNA: TGTGCCAGCAGTTCGCGGGGGGGTACGCAGTATTTT
CDR3: CASSSRGGTQYF
size: -
J: TRBJ2-3
D: TRBD2
V: TRBV27

DNA: TGCGCCAGCAGCCAAAGGGGGCCCGGGGAGCTGTTTTTT
CDR3: CASSQRGPGELFF
size: -
J: TRBJ2-2
D: TRBD1
V: TRBV5-1

DNA: TGTGCCACTATGGGACTAGCGGGAGGGGTCGGGCAAGAGACCCAGTACTTC
CDR3: CATMGLAGGVGQETQYF
size: -
J: TRBJ2-5
D: TRBD2
V: TRBV10-3

DNA: TGTGCCAGCAGTACAGGGTTCTCTGGGGCCAACGTCCTGACTTTC
CDR3: CASSTGFSGANVLTF
size: -
J: TRBJ2-6
D: -
V: TRBV7-6

DNA: TGTGCCAGCAGTTACCGCCGGACGGGGAACTATGGCTACACCTTC
CDR3: CASSYRRTGNYGYTF
size: few
J: TRBJ1-2
D: -
V: TRBV6-5

DNA: TGTGCCACCAGCAGAGATGAGAAAGCGGGGCAATGGAGCTCCTACAATGAGCAGTTCTTC
CDR3: CATSRDEKAGQWSSYNEQFF
size: once
J: TRBJ2-1
D: TRBD2
V: TRBV15

DNA: TGTGCCATCAGGGAGGGACAGCTGTACGAGCAGTACTTC
CDR3: CAIREGQLYEQYF
size: -
J: TRBJ2-7
D: -
V: TRBV10-3

DNA: TGCGCCAGCAGCCCGAATCTAGCGGGAATCACATACGAGCAGTACTTC
CDR3: CASSPNLAGITYEQYF
size: -
J: TRBJ2-7
D: TRBD2
V: TRBV5-1

DNA: TGTGCCAGCAACTACGCCGGGACAGACTATGGCTACACCTTC
CDR3: CASNYAGTDYGYTF
size: -
J: TRBJ1-2
D: TRBD1
V: TRBV2

DNA: TGCAGCGTCGGGGGCGGGGAGGGCTATGGCTACACCTTC
CDR3: CSVGGGEGYGYTF
size: -
J: TRBJ1-2
D: -
V: TRBV29-1

DNA: TGCGCCAGCAGCGACGGGACAGTCTCTGGAAACACCATATATTTT
CDR3: CASSDGTVSGNTIYF
size: -
J: TRBJ1-3
D: TRBD1
V: TRBV5-1

DNA: TGTGCCAGCAGTTGGGACAGGGAAACTAATGAAAAACTGTTTTTT
CDR3: CASSWDRETNEKLFF
size: -
J: TRBJ1-4
D: TRBD1
V: TRBV27

DNA: TGTGCCAGCAGTCACGGGGACAAAAACATTCAGTACTTC
CDR3: CASSHGDKNIQYF
size: -
J: TRBJ2-4
D: -
V: TRBV6-5

DNA: TGTGCCAGTAGTATTGGGGGCGATTCAGATACGCAGTATTTT
CDR3: CASSIGGDSDTQYF
size: -
J: TRBJ2-3
D: -
V: TRBV19

DNA: TGCGCCACCAAATCACTAGCGGGAGGAGCCGGGGAGCTGTTTTTT
CDR3: CATKSLAGGAGELFF
size: -
J: TRBJ2-2
D: TRBD2
V: TRBV4-1

DNA: TGCGCCAGCAGTGATCCGGGACAGGGCGGGTACGAGCAGTACTTC
CDR3: CASSDPGQGGYEQYF
size: -
J: TRBJ2-7
D: TRBD1
V: TRBV10-1

DNA: TGTGCCAGCCAACCTCAAAGGAGGGCGCGGGACACTGAAGCTTTCTTT
CDR3: CASQPQRRARDTEAFF
size: -
J: TRBJ1-1
D: -
V: TRBV27

DNA: TGTGCCATCAGTGATGGGCGGGCCTACAATGAGCAGTTCTTC
CDR3: CAISDGRAYNEQFF
size: -
J: TRBJ2-1
D: -
V: TRBV10-3

DNA: TGCGCCAGCAGCTTGTTCCCGGGACAGGGGGTAGAGGAGCAGTTCTTC
CDR3: CASSLFPGQGVEEQFF
size: -
J: TRBJ2-1
D: TRBD1
V: TRBV5-1

DNA: TGTGCCAGCTCCTTGGGACAGGGGCGAGCAGAGCAGTACTTC
CDR3: CASSLGQGRAEQYF
size: -
J: TRBJ2-7
D: TRBD1
V: TRBV7-2

DNA: TGTGCCAGCAGCCTGGGGACTAGCGGTAGTTATGAGCAGTTCTTC
CDR3: CASSLGTSGSYEQFF
size: -
J: TRBJ2-1
D: TRBD2
V: TRBV28

DNA: TGTGCCAGCAGCCAAGATATCTCAGGGGACTATGGCTACACCTTC
CDR3: CASSQDISGDYGYTF
size: -
J: TRBJ1-2
D: -
V: TRBV4-2

DNA: TGCGCCAGCAGCCAAGATCGACTAGCGGGGGATGAGCAGTTCTTC
CDR3: CASSQDRLAGDEQFF
size: -
J: TRBJ2-1
D: TRBD2
V: TRBV4-1

DNA: TGTGCTAGCAGCTTAGAGGGACAGGGCCTCACCGGGGAGCTGTTTTTT
CDR3: CASSLEGQGLTGELFF
size: few
J: TRBJ2-2
D: TRBD1
V: TRBV7-7